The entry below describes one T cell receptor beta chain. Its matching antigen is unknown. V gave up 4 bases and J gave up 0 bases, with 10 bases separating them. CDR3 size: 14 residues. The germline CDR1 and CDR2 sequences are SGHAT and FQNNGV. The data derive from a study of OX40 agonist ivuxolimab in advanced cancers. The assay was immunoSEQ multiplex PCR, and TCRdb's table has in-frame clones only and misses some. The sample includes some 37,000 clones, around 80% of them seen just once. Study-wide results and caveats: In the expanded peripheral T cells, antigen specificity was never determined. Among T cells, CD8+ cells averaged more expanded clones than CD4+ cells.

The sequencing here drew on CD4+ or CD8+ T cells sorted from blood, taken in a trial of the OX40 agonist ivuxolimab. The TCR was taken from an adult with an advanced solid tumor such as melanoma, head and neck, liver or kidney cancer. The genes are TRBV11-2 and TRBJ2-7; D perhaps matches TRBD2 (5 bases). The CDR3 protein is CASSSKRASYEQYF. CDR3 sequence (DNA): TGTGCCAGCAGCTCGAAGAGGGCCTCCTACGAGCAGTACTTC.